This entry describes one T cell receptor (beta chain). These data are taken from a study of blood T cells in healthy people across ages. Trimming pared 2 bases from V and 0 bases from J, leaving 6 bases between. CDR1 is LGHNA, CDR2 YNFKEQ, per germline. The CDR3 sequence is 14 residues long. A J-beta primer mix and a sample-barcoded 5' primer were used in a second PCR of roughly 7 to 12 cycles. TCRdb processed the 5' RACE reads anew with MiXCR; each CDR3 protein has one entry. The sample consists of around 800,000 distinct CDR3 sequences, 40% to 65% of them appearing once. The TCR originated in an elderly man in good health. The gene calls are TRBV4-2 and TRBJ2-3; D gene ambiguous. The sample consisted of blood. CDR3 in DNA: TGTGCCAGCAGCCAAAGATGGAGCACAGATACGCAGTATTTT. Its translation is CASSQRWSTDTQYF.